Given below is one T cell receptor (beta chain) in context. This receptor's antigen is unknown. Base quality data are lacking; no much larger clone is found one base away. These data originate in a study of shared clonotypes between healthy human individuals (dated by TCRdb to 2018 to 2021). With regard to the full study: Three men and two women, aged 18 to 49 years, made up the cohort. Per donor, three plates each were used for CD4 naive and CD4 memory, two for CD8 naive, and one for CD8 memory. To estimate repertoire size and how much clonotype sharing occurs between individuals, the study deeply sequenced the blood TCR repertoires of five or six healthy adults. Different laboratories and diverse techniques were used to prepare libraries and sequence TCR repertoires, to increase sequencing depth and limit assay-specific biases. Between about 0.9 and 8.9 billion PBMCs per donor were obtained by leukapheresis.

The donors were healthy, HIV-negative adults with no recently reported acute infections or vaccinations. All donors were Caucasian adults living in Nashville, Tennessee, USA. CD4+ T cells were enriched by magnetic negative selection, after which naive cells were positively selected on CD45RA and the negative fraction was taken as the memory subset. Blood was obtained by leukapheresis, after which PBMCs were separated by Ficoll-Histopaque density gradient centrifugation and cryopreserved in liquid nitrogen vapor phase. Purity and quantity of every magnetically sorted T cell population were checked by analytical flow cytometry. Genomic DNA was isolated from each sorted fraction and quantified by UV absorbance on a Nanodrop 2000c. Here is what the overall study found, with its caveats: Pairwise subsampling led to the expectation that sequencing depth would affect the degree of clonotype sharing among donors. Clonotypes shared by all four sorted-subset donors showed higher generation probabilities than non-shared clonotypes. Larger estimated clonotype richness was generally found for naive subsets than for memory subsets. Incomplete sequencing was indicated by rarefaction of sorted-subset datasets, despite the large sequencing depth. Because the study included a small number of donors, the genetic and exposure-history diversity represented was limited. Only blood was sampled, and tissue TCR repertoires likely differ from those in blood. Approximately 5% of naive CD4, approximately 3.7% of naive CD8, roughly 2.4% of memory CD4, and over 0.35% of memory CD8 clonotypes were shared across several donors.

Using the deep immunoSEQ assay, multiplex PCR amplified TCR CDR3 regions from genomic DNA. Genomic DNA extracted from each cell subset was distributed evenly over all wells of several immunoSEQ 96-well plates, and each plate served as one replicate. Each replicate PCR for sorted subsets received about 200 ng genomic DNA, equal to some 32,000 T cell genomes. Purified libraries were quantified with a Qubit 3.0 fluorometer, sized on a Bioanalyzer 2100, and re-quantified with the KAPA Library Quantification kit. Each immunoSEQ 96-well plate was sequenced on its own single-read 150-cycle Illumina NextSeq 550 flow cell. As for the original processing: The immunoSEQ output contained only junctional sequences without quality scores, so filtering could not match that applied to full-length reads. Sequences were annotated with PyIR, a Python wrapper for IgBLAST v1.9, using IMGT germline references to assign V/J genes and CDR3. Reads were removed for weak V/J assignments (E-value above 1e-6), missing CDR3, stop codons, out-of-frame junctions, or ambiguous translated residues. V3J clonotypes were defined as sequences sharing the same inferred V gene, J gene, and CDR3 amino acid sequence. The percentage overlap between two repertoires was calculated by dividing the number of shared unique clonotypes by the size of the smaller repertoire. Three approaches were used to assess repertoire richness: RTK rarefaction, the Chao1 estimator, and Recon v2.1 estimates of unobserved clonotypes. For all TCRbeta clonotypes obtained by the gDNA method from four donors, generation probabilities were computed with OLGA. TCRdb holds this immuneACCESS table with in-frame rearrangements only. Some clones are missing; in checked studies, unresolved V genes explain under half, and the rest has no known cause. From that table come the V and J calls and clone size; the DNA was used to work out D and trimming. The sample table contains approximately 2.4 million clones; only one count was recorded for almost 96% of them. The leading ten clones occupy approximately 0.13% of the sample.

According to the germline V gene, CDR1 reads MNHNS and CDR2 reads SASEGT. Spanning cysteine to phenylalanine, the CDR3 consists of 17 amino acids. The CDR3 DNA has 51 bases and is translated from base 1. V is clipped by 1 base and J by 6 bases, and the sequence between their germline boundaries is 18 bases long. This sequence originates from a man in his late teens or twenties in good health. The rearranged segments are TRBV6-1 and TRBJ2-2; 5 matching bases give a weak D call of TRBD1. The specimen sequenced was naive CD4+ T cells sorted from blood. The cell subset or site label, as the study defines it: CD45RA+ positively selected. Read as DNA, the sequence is TGTGCCAGCAGTGAAGGATGGGGCCAACGTTCCGCCGGGGAGCTGTTTTTT. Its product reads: CASSEGWGQRSAGELFF.